The clone carrying this T cell receptor beta chain appeared a single time. Antigen specificity is unknown. The CDR3 totals 13 residues. V lost 3 bases and J lost 1, with 7 bases in between. CDR1 SGHDT and CDR2 YYEEEE come from the germline V gene. The data originate from a study of cytomegalovirus exposure and HLA in healthy donors. Study-wide findings and caveats: Associated with cytomegalovirus, according to the listing, were about 160 TCR beta chains. While the bulk of TCR sequences proved rare, some public TCRs turned up in many donors. In vitro checks showed that a few CMV-associated chains really do target CMV antigens.

Using immunoSEQ multiplex PCR, the repertoire was profiled, and TCRdb retains in-frame clones only, with some absent. This sample carries some 140,000 clones, almost 85% of them seen once, and the ten largest clones take around 1.4%. This receptor was identified in a woman in her 30s in good health and CMV-seronegative. Material: PBMCs. The chain carries TRBV5-6 and TRBJ2-5, with D unresolved. Here the CDR3 DNA reads TGTGCCAGCAGCTGGGCCGTCCAAGAGACCCAGTACTTC. It encodes CASSWAVQETQYF.